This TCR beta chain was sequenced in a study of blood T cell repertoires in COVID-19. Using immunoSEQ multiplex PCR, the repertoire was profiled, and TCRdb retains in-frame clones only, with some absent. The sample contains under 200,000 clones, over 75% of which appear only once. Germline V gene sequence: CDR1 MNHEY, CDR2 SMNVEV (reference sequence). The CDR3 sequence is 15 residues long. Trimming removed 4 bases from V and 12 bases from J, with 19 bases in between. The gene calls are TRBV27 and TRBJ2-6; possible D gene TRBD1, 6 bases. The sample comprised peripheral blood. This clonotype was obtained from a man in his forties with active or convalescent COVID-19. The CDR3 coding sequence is TGTGCCAGCAGTTACAGCCAGGGGATCCACAGCGTCCTGACTTTC. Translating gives CASSYSQGIHSVLTF.